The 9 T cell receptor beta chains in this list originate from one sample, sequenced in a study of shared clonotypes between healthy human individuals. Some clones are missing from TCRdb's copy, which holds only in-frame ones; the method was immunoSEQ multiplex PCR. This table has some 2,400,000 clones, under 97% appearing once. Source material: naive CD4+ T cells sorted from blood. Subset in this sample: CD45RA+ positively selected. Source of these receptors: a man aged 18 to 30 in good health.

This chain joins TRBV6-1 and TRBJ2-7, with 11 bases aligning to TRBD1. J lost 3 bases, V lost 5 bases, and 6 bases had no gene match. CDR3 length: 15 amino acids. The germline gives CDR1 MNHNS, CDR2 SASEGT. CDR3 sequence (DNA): TGTGCCAGCAGTATCTCCGGGACAGGGGGCTACGAGCAGTACTTC. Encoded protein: CASSISGTGGYEQYF.

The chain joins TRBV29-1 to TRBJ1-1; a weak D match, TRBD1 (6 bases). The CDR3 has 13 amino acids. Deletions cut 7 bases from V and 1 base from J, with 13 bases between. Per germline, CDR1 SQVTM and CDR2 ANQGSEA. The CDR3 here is CSGVTQGNTEAFF. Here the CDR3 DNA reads TGCAGCGGGGTAACACAGGGGAACACTGAAGCTTTCTTT. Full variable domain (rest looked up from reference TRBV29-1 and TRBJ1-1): SAVISQKPSRDICQRGTSLTIQCQVDSQVTMMFWYRQQPGQSLTLIATANQGSEATYESGFVIDKFPISRPNLTFSTLTVSNMSPEDSSIYLCSGVTQGNTEAFFGQGTRLTVV.

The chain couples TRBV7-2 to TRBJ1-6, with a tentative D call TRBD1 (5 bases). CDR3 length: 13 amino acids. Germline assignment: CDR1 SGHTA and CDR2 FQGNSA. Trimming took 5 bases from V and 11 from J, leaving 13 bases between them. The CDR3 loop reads CASSTRGETPLHF. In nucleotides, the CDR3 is TGTGCCAGCAGCACCCGAGGGGAGACACCCCTCCACTTT.

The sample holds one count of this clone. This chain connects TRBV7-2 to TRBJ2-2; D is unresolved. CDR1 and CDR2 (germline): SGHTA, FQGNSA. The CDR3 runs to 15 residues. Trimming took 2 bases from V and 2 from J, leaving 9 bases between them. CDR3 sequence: CASSLRRINTGELFF. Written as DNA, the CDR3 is TGTGCCAGCAGCTTAAGACGGATTAACACCGGGGAGCTGTTTTTT.

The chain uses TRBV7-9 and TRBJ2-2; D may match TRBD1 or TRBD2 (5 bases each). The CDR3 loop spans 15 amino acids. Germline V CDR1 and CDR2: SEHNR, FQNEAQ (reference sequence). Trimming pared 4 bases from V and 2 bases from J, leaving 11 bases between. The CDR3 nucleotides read TGTGCCAGCAGCTCCCGGGACCTAAACACCGGGGAGCTGTTTTTT. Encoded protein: CASSSRDLNTGELFF. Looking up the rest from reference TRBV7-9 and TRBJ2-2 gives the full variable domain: DTGVSQNPRHKITKRGQNVTFRCDPISEHNRLYWYRQTLGQGPEFLTYFQNEAQLEKSRLLSDRFSAERPKGSFSTLEIQRTEQGDSAMYLCASSSRDLNTGELFFGEGSRLTVL.

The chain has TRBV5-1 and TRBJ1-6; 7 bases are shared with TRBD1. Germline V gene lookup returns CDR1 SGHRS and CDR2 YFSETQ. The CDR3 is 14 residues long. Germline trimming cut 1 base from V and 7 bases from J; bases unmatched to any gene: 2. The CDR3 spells CASSLTQGNSPLHF. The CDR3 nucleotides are TGCGCCAGCAGCTTGACACAGGGGAATTCACCCCTCCACTTT.

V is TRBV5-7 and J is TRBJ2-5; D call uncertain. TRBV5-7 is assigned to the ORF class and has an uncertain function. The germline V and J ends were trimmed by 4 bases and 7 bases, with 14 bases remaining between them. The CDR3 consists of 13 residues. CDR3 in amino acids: CASSIRPGGTQYF. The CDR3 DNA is TGTGCCAGCAGCATCCGACCGGGCGGGACCCAGTACTTC.

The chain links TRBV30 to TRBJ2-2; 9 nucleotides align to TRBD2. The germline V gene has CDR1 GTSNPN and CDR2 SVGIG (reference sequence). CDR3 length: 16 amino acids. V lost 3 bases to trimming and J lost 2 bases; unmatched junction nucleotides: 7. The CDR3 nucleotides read TGTGCCTGGAGGGGATTTAGCGGGAGTAACACCGGGGAGCTGTTTTTT. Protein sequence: CAWRGFSGSNTGELFF.

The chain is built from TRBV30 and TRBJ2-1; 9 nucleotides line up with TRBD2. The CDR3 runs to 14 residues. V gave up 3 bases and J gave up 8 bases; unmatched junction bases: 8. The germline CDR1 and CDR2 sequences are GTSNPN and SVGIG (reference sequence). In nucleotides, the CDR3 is TGTGCCTGGAGCACGGGACTAGCTGGCGATGAGCAGTTCTTC. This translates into CAWSTGLAGDEQFF.